The rows below give T cell receptor beta chains drawn from one sample of a study of CD4 T cell repertoires in COVID-19. Only in-frame clones appear in the TCRdb table, and some are missing; sequencing was by immunoSEQ multiplex PCR. The sample has fewer than 25,000 clones, about nine tenths seen once. The source was central memory CD4+ T cells from blood, collected before the COVID-19 pandemic. The receptors stem from a human donor who had COVID-19. Each CDR3 is given with its conserved first and last residue. D genes are given only for firm matches. Only some rows state a clone size, as once, few, many or a class for expanded clones.

cdr3_aa cdr3_nt j_call clone_size v_call d_call
CASSQALAGRDTQYF TGTGCCAGCAGCCAAGCGTTAGCGGGCAGAGATACGCAGTATTTT TRBJ2-3 NA TRBV4-2 TRBD2
CASSLGPTGGTHEKLFF TGTGCCAGCAGCCTAGGACCCACAGGGGGCACTCATGAAAAACTGTTTTTT TRBJ1-4 NA TRBV11-2 TRBD1
CASSRPSTGSTEAFF TGTGCCAGCAGCCGCCCATCGACAGGGTCGACTGAAGCTTTCTTT TRBJ1-1 NA TRBV27 TRBD1
CASSRGTSGHEQFF TGTGCCAGCAGCCGTGGGACTAGTGGTCATGAGCAGTTCTTC TRBJ2-1 once TRBV11-3 TRBD2
CASTRESGTRGGYTF TGTGCCAGCACTAGGGAATCGGGAACTCGGGGTGGCTACACCTTC TRBJ1-2 few TRBV6-4 NA
CASSVRQGRGEQYF TGTGCCAGCAGCGTAAGACAGGGGAGGGGCGAGCAGTACTTC TRBJ2-7 NA TRBV6-1 NA
CASSVDRGAYGYTF TGTGCCAGCAGTGTGGACAGGGGGGCATATGGCTACACCTTC TRBJ1-2 NA TRBV2 TRBD1
CASSFRTRGKETQYF TGTGCCAGCAGCTTTCGGACTAGAGGGAAAGAGACCCAGTACTTC TRBJ2-5 NA TRBV7-2 TRBD2
CASSSSSGNEKLFF TGTGCCAGCAGCTCGTCCTCAGGGAATGAAAAACTGTTTTTT TRBJ1-4 NA TRBV11-2 NA
CASSPPGLAGATQYF TGTGCCAGTAGTCCCCCGGGACTAGCGGGGGCTACGCAGTATTTT TRBJ2-3 NA TRBV19 TRBD2
CASSLEEEAHTIYF TGCGCCAGCAGCCTAGAAGAGGAGGCTCACACCATATATTTT TRBJ1-3 few TRBV4-1 NA
CASSTSATGGNGYTF TGTGCCAGCAGTACATCTGCGACGGGAGGGAATGGCTACACCTTC TRBJ1-2 NA TRBV28 NA
CASSGRDRGFPGELFF TGTGCCAGCAGCGGCCGGGACAGGGGGTTCCCCGGGGAGCTGTTTTTT TRBJ2-2 NA TRBV21-1 NA
CASSSSGLAGVEEQFF TGCGCCAGCAGCTCCTCCGGACTAGCGGGAGTGGAGGAGCAGTTCTTC TRBJ2-1 NA TRBV5-1 TRBD2
CASSQGAVTYNEQFF TGTGCCAGCAGCCAAGGAGCGGTCACCTACAATGAGCAGTTCTTC TRBJ2-1 NA TRBV4-2 NA
CATTDIMTVNEQFF TGCGCCACCACAGATATTATGACAGTCAATGAGCAGTTCTTC TRBJ2-1 NA TRBV10-2 NA
CSVERVGGTGELFF TGCAGCGTTGAGCGAGTAGGCGGTACTGGGGAGCTGTTTTTT TRBJ2-2 NA TRBV29-1 NA
CASSQGTSGNVGNEQFF TGTGCCAGCAGCCAAGGAACTAGCGGGAACGTAGGGAATGAGCAGTTCTTC TRBJ2-1 NA TRBV4-2 TRBD2
CASSLVGSGPTDTQYF TGTGCCAGCAGCTTAGTTGGTAGCGGGCCCACAGATACGCAGTATTTT TRBJ2-3 NA TRBV7-2 TRBD2
CATSQGEGGSYEQYF TGTGCCACCTCACAGGGCGAGGGAGGGTCCTACGAGCAGTACTTC TRBJ2-7 NA TRBV19 NA
CASSLDSGGTRYEQYF TGCGCCAGCAGTTTAGACTCAGGGGGCACGAGGTACGAGCAGTACTTC TRBJ2-7 NA TRBV5-1 TRBD1
CASSLGLAATYEQYF TGTGCCAGCAGCTTAGGACTAGCGGCCACCTACGAGCAGTACTTC TRBJ2-7 NA TRBV11-1 TRBD2
CASSPSVSSTDTQYF TGTGCCAGCTCACCGTCAGTCTCTAGCACAGATACGCAGTATTTT TRBJ2-3 NA TRBV18 NA